This T cell receptor (beta chain) comes out of a study of T cell responses to AZD1222 COVID-19 vaccine. The CDR3 runs 14 residues. V dropped 4 bases and J dropped 6 bases, with 16 bases sitting between them. The germline V gene encodes CDR1 SGHNT and CDR2 YENEEA. Study-level points and caveats: Seropositive at baseline were only five or six AZD1222 recipients.

Of note for this clone: Its matching antigen is unknown.

Produced via immunoSEQ multiplex PCR; TCRdb's table is partial and in-frame only. The sample lists over 65,000 clones, about nine tenths occurring once. The sequencing here drew on peripheral blood, taken on day 0 of AZD1222 vaccination. The chain couples TRBV11-3 to TRBJ2-7; D remains unclear. The origin of this receptor is an adult in good health. CDR3 nucleotides: TGTGCCAGCAGCTCTAGGAACAGCTTTTTCGAGCAGTACTTC. Encoded protein: CASSSRNSFFEQYF.